The 5 T cell receptor beta chains listed next were all sequenced from one sample in a study of blood T cell repertoires in COVID-19. Assay: immunoSEQ multiplex PCR; the TCRdb copy retains only in-frame clones and omits some. Of fewer than 700,000 clones in the sample, 70% to 90% were seen once. Sequencing was carried out using peripheral blood. These receptors were taken from a woman aged 45-65 years with COVID-19, enrolled during active disease.

DNA of the CDR3: TGTGCCAGTAGTCTTCTTTCGGGGACAGATAACTATGGCTACACCTTC. This translates into CASSLLSGTDNYGYTF. This chain joins TRBV19 and TRBJ1-2, with 7 bases fitting TRBD1. The CDR3 is made up of 16 amino acids. Per germline, CDR1 LNHDA and CDR2 SQIVND (reference sequence). Losses at the gene ends were 5 bases for V and 1 base for J; bases not matched to a gene: 10.

The chain couples TRBV7-8 to TRBJ1-5; D is uncertain. The ends were cut back, 3 bases at V and 11 bases at J, with 17 bases in the middle. The germline CDR1 and CDR2 sequences are SGHVS and FQNEAQ. The CDR3 totals 14 residues. CDR3 in amino acids: CASSFSRMGVAQHF. The CDR3 region has the DNA TGTGCCAGCAGCTTCTCCCGTATGGGAGTGGCCCAGCATTTT. The variable domain in full, with the rest retrieved from reference TRBV7-8 and TRBJ1-5, is GAGVSQSPRYKVAKRGQDVALRCDPISGHVSLFWYQQALGQGPEFLTYFQNEAQLDKSGLPSDRFFAERPEGSVSTLKIQRTQQEDSAVYLCASSFSRMGVAQHFGDGTRLSIL.

The chain couples TRBV12-3 or TRBV12-4 to TRBJ1-1; D possibly corresponds to TRBD1 (5 bases). Trimming shortened V by 3 bases and J by 4 bases, and 9 bases separated the two germline ends. The CDR3 spans 13 residues. Here the CDR3 DNA reads TGTGCCAGCAGTTTGGGGGGAGTCACTGAAGCTTTCTTT. Translating it yields CASSLGGVTEAFF.

V is TRBV6-1 and J is TRBJ2-7; 7 nucleotides align to TRBD1. The CDR3 runs to 14 residues. The trim removed 1 base at V and 5 bases at J, leaving 5 bases unmatched. Germline CDR1 reads MNHNS; CDR2 reads SASEGT. CDR3 nucleotides: TGTGCCAGCAGTGAAGTAGGGGGCGAGAACGAGCAGTACTTC. Protein sequence: CASSEVGGENEQYF.

The rearrangement links TRBV6-5 to TRBJ2-7; perhaps TRBD1 as D (5 bases). Trimming shortened V by 7 bases and J by 5 bases, and 15 bases separated the two germline ends. Germline-derived CDR1 and CDR2 are MNHEY and SVGAGI. The CDR3 consists of 13 residues. CDR3 nucleotides: TGTGCCAGCAAGGTAAGGGGCGAGGACGAGCAGTACTTC. Protein sequence: CASKVRGEDEQYF.